The clone carrying this TCR beta chain was detected a few times. The antigen is not known. Carrying unique molecular identifiers, the cDNA also gained a universal primer site through template switching. TCRdb redid the calling of the 5' RACE reads with MiXCR, one entry per CDR3 protein. Of around 670,000 distinct CDR3 sequences in the sample, 6% to 6.5% were seen once. The CDR3 is 18 amino acids. The V gene end was trimmed by 3 bases and the J gene end by 1 base; junction bases not matched to a gene: 6. In germline, CDR1 is SGHRS, CDR2 YFSETQ. This sample stems from a study of identical twins. Study results and caveats: Excess sharing between twins was weaker in beta out-of-frame sequences. Analyses of zero insertions could be partly confounded by invariant MAIT and iNKT cells. Modelling approaches yielded underestimates of out-of-frame TCR alpha sharing between monozygotic twins.

The V gene is TRBV5-1, the J gene TRBJ2-3; 15 nucleotides agree with TRBD2. Source material: naive T cells sorted from blood. The TCR was taken from a man between 18 and 35 years old in good health. CDR3 coding DNA: TGCGCCAGCAGCTCGGGACTAGCGGGAGGTATTGGCACAGATACGCAGTATTTT. It yields the protein CASSSGLAGGIGTDTQYF. The full variable domain, completed using reference TRBV5-1 and TRBJ2-3, is KAGVTQTPRYLIKTRGQQVTLSCSPISGHRSVSWYQQTPGQGLQFLFEYFSETQRNKGNFPGRFSGRQFSNSRSEMNVSTLELGDSALYLCASSSGLAGGIGTDTQYFGPGTRLTVL.